The 6 T cell receptor beta chains reported below all come from one sample, sequenced in a study of shared clonotypes between healthy human individuals. The data were produced by immunoSEQ multiplex PCR, yet TCRdb's version contains in-frame clones alone and is incomplete. The table lists 2,500,000 or so clones, 93% of them singletons, with about 0.38% in the top ten. Sequencing was performed on naive CD4+ T cells from PBMCs. Subset of the sample: CD45RA+ positively selected. Receptors originate from a man between 18 and 29 years old in good health. Some clones in this sample may be carry-over from other donors' samples.

The chain has TRBV28 and TRBJ1-4, with D tentatively TRBD1 (6 bases). The germline V gene has CDR1 MDHEN and CDR2 SYDVKM. The CDR3 is 17 residues long. V lost 0 bases and J 2 bases, leaving 13 bases between the germline ends. Written as DNA, the CDR3 is TGTGCCAGCAGTTTATGGGAGGGGGTTTTGACTAATGAAAAACTGTTTTTT. Protein sequence: CASSLWEGVLTNEKLFF.

This chain connects TRBV28 to TRBJ2-7; possible D gene TRBD2, 6 bases. The length of the CDR3 is 12 residues. The V end was cut by 7 bases, the J end by 6 bases, with 13 bases between. CDR1 and CDR2 from the germline V gene are MDHEN and SYDVKM. The CDR3 loop is CASNGLGGEQYF. CDR3 DNA: TGTGCCAGCAACGGTCTCGGGGGCGAGCAGTACTTC.

The chain links TRBV30 to TRBJ2-7; D uncertain. CDR1 is GTSNPN, CDR2 SVGIG, per germline (reference sequence). Trimming pared 3 bases from V and 2 bases from J, leaving 8 bases between. This CDR3 region has 12 residues. The CDR3 protein is CAWRTQTYEQYF. CDR3 coding DNA: TGTGCCTGGAGGACGCAAACCTACGAGCAGTACTTC. The full variable domain, in which reference TRBV30 and TRBJ2-7 provide the parts outside the CDR3, is SQTIHQWPATLVQPVGSPLSLECTVEGTSNPNLYWYRQAAGRGLQLLFYSVGIGQISSEVPQNLSASRPQDRQFILSSKKLLLSDSGFYLCAWRTQTYEQYFGPGTRLTVT.

A single count supports this clone. The rearrangement joins TRBV6-5 to TRBJ2-7; D unresolved. The CDR3 is 14 amino acids. V lost 2 bases, J lost 7 bases, and 15 bases lay in between. The V gene's germline CDR1 is MNHEY and CDR2 SVGAGI. DNA for the CDR3: TGTGCCAGCAGTTACGGCGGTCAGAGCTGGGAGCAGTACTTC. Protein: CASSYGGQSWEQYF.

The chain links TRBV6-5 to TRBJ2-1, with D possibly TRBD2 on 5 matching bases. V was trimmed by 7 bases and J by 10 bases, leaving 14 bases between them. Per the germline V gene, CDR1 is MNHEY and CDR2 is SVGAGI. This CDR3 contains 12 residues. CDR3 bases: TGTGCCAGCACGGGTTGGGGAGTCGAGCAGTTCTTC. This sequence encodes CASTGWGVEQFF.

This chain joins TRBV5-1 and TRBJ2-3; D is unclear. This CDR3 region has 17 residues. Trimming took off 3 bases at V and 1 base at J, with 18 bases between the two ends. Germline CDR1 and CDR2: SGHRS and YFSETQ. In nucleotides, the CDR3 is TGCGCCAGCAGCTCCCCCCCGGCGGATGTCCGCACAGATACGCAGTATTTT. It codes for CASSSPPADVRTDTQYF.